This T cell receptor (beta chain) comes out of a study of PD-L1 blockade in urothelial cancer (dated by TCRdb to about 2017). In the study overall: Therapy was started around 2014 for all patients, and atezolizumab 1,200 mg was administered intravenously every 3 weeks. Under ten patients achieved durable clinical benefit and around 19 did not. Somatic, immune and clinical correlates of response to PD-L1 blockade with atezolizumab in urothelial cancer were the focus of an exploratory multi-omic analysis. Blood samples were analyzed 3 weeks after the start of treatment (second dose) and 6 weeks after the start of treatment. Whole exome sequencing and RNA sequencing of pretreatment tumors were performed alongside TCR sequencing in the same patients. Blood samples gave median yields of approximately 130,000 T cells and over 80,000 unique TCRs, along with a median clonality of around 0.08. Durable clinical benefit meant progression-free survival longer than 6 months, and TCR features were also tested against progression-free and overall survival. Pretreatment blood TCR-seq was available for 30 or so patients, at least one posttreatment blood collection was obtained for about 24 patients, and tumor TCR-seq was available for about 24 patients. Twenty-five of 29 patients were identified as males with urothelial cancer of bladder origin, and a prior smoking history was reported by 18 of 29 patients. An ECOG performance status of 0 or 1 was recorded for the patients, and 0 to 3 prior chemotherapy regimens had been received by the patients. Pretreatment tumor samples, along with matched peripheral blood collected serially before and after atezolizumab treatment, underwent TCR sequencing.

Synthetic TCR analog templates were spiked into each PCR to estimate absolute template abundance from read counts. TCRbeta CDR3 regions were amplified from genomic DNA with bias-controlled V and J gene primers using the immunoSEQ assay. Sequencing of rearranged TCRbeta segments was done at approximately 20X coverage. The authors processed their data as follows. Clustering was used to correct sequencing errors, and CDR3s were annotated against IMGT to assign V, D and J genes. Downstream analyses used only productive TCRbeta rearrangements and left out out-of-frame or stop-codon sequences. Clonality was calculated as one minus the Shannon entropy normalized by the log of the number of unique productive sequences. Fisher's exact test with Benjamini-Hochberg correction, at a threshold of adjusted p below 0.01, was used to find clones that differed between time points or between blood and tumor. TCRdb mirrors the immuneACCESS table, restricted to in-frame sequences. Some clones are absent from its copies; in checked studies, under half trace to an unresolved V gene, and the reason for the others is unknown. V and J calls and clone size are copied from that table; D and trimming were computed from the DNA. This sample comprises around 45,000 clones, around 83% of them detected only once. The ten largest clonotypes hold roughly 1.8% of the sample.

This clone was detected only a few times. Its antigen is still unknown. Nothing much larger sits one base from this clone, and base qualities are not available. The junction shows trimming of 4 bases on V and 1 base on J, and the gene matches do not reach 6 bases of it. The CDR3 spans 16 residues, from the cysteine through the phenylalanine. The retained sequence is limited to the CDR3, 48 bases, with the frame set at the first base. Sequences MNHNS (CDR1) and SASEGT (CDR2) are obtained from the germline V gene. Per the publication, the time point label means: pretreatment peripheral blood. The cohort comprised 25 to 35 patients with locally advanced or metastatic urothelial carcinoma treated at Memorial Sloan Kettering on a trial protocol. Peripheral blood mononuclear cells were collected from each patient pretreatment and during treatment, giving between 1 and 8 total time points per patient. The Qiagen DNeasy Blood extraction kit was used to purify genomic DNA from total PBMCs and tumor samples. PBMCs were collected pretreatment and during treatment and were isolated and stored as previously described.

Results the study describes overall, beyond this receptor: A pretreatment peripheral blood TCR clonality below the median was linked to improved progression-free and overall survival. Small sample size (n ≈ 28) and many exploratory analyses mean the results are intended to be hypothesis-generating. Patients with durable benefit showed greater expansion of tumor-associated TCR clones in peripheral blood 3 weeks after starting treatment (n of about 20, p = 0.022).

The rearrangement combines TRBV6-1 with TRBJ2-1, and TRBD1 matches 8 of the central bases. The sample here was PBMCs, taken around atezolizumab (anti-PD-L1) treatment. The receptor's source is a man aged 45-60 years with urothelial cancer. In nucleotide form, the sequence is TGTGCCAGCAGTGGAAGCCGGGACAGGTCCTACAATGAGCAGTTCTTC. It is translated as CASSGSRDRSYNEQFF.